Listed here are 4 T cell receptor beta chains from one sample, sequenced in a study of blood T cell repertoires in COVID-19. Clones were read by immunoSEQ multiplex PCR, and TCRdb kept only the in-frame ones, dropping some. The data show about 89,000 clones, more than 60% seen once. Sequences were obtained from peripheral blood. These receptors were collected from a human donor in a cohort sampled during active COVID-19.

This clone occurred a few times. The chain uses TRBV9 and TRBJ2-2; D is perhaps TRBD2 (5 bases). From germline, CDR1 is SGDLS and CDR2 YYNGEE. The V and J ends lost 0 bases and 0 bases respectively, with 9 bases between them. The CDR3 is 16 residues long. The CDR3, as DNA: TGTGCCAGCAGCGTAGCTGGACTCCCGAACACCGGGGAGCTGTTTTTT. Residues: CASSVAGLPNTGELFF.

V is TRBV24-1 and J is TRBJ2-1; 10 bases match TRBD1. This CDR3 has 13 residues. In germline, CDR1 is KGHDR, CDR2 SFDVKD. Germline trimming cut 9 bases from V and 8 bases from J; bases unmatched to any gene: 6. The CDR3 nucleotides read TGTGCCACCTATGACAGGGGGCGAGATGAGCAGTTCTTC. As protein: CATYDRGRDEQFF.

The CDR3 spells CSVVRENTGELFF. CDR3 nucleotide sequence: TGCAGCGTTGTGAGGGAGAACACCGGGGAGCTGTTTTTT. The chain carries TRBV29-1 and TRBJ2-2; D is perhaps TRBD2 (5 bases). Germline V lookup: CDR1 SQVTM, CDR2 ANQGSEA. Trimming removed 4 bases from V and 1 base from J, with 7 bases in between. The CDR3 has 13 residues.

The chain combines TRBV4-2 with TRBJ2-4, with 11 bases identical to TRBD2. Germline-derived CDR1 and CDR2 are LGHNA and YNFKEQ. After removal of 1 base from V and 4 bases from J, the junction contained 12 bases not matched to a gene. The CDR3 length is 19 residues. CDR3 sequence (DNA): TGTGCCAGCAGCCAAGTTTTCCGGAACCGGACTAGCGGGAAAAACATTCAGTACTTC. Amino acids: CASSQVFRNRTSGKNIQYF.